This T cell receptor beta chain appears in the sequencing data of a study of blood T cell repertoires in COVID-19 (dated by TCRdb to between 2020 and 2021). A note on the overall study: Collaborator samples came from the United States, Italy and Spain and covered acute and convalescent phases of COVID-19. The prospective study material was composed of cDNA or gDNA derived from T cells, B-cell-depleted T cells, or PBMCs. Subjects who had been exposed to COVID-19, were actively infected with it, or had recovered from it provided the deeply sampled blood TCRbeta repertoires that made up the dataset. The repertoires were released in a freely available public database meant as a resource for research on the immune response to SARS-CoV-2. The samples were drawn from the first 160 participants of the ongoing ImmuneRACE study and from 950 to 1,500 subjects provided by 6 global collaborators. Nearly every sample came with metadata listing a de-identified subject ID, COVID-19 status, age in years and sex. HLA class I and class II types, where available, came from metadata supplied by the sample provider rather than from assay-based typing. Study-wide findings and limitations: The amount of clinical and demographic metadata varied by source and participant and was provided uncurated.

A note on this clone: This receptor's antigen is unknown. There are no base qualities to consult, and no much larger clone falls within one base.

TCRbeta CDR3 regions were amplified from genomic DNA by means of the immunoSEQ Assay, a bias-controlled multiplex PCR. The study's processing was this. Within the assay, amplification of reference gene primers was used to estimate how many nucleated cells each sample contained. Sequence reads were collapsed and filtered to measure the absolute abundance of every unique TCRbeta CDR3 rearrangement. For each sample, productive Simpson clonality was calculated as the square root of Simpson's diversity index over productive rearrangements. In TCRdb, the immuneACCESS table is reduced to in-frame sequences with V and J assigned. These tables do not hold every clone; where another copy was compared, an unresolved V gene accounts for under half, and the others remain unexplained. V and J calls and clone size come straight from that table; D and trimming were deduced from the DNA. This sample is represented by roughly 90,000 clones; 75% to 90% of them were singletons. In total, the top ten clones hold 10% to 13% of the sample.

V loses 5 bases at its end and J loses 4 bases; junction bases beyond the gene matches: 6. Taken from the germline V gene, the CDR1 and CDR2 loops are SGHAT and FQNNGV. Counted from cysteine to phenylalanine, this CDR3 has 15 amino acids. The only DNA kept is the CDR3, 45 bases in frame from the first base. Each collaborating institution followed its own protocols to collect whole blood in K2EDTA tubes. Collaborator samples were shipped for TCRbeta analysis as frozen whole blood, isolated PBMCs, or DNA extracted from either sample type. The chain was built from TRBV11-2 and TRBJ1-3; TRBD1 fits 9 bases in the junction. The sequenced sample consisted of peripheral blood. This receptor was obtained from a woman aged 70-85 years with acute or convalescent COVID-19. The DNA sequence is given as TGTGCCAGCAGCCGACAGGGGGTTGCGGGAAACACCATATATTTT. This is translated as CASSRQGVAGNTIYF.